This T cell receptor (beta chain) was sequenced during a study of cytomegalovirus exposure and HLA in healthy donors. Study-wide results and caveats: The authors enumerated over 150 TCR beta chains as linked to cytomegalovirus.

Notes on this clone: The target antigen is unknown.

Using immunoSEQ multiplex PCR, the repertoire was profiled, and TCRdb retains in-frame clones only, with some absent. This sample carries around 300,000 clones, about 86% of them seen once, and the ten largest clones take more than 0.8%. The material sequenced was PBMCs. The TCR originated in a woman aged 18-29 years in good health and CMV-seronegative.

In DNA form, the CDR3 reads TGTGCCAGCACCTTTAGAGCTGCGCGTGGGGGGGCATATGGAAACACCATATATTTT. Translation gives CASTFRAARGGAYGNTIYF. The V call is TRBV7-2, the J call TRBJ1-3, with D perhaps TRBD1 (6 bases). This CDR3 region has 19 residues. V was trimmed by 7 bases and J by 3 bases, leaving 28 bases between them. Germline loops: CDR1 SGHTA, CDR2 FQGNSA.